The clone carrying this T cell receptor (beta chain) has just one count. Its antigen is not known. The PCR used 60 Vbeta and 13 Jbeta primers. Under the authors' procedure: A later analysis tallied roughly 77 million unique TCR beta chains, roughly 11 million of them shared. Profiling relied on immunoSEQ multiplex PCR, and the TCRdb table lists in-frame clones only, not all of them. Clonal size and the V and J genes are those of that table, whereas D and trimming came from the DNA. The table includes 65,000 to 85,000 clones, 86% detected once. The data belong to a study of cytomegalovirus exposure and HLA in healthy donors. Study-level results: Clonal expansion was found to be greater in HLA-associated TCR beta chains than in equally common others in a later analysis. In an earlier analysis, about 87% or about 30%: the productive usage of most TCR beta V segments.

The study sampled nominally healthy donors, though unrecorded immune exposures were likely. The CDR3 contains 13 residues. Germline CDR1 is SGHNT and CDR2 is YYREEE (reference sequence). The V segment lost 5 bases and the J segment 8 bases; nucleotides outside the gene matches: 9. The chain couples TRBV5-4 to TRBJ1-2; the match to TRBD1 covers 7 bases. The sequence came from a woman in her 30s in good health and CMV-seronegative. Sample: PBMCs. The CDR3 is CASRRQGGAGYTF. CDR3 sequence (DNA): TGTGCCAGCAGAAGACAGGGAGGAGCGGGCTACACCTTC.